This T cell receptor beta chain was sequenced during a study of T cells in Graves' hyperthyroidism and ophthalmopathy. The study's findings and limits: Within blood appeared most thyroid clonotypes that had expanded above 0.001. Ophthalmopathy was model-predicted a median roughly 6.3 months pre-onset.

RNA transcripts yielded amplified TCR beta CDR3 regions. The primer set for the first-round RT-PCR of the TCR CDR3 was HTBI. From the multiplex PCR reads, TCRdb called clonotypes with MiXCR, one entry per CDR3 protein. The sample holds roughly 380,000 distinct CDR3 sequences, approximately 13% seen once. The sample holds a few counts of this clonotype. Its target is unknown. Hyperthyroidism, newly diagnosed and lasting under 2 months, affected patients aged 18 to 65. The diagnoses drew upon clinical symptoms, serum thyroxine and TRAb, thyroid ultrasound and orbital computed tomography. Germline CDR1 DFQATT, CDR2 SNEGSKA (reference sequence). This CDR3 is 16 amino acids long. The V gene lost 0 bases and the J gene lost 1 base, with 15 bases spanning the gap.

The V call is TRBV20-1, the J call TRBJ1-1; D remains ambiguous. Material for sequencing was blood. The clonotype was recovered from a man aged 25 to 40 with Graves' hyperthyroidism that later progressed to Graves' ophthalmopathy. CDR3 region: CSARDQRTGGNTEAFF. CDR3 sequence (DNA): TGCAGTGCTAGAGATCAAAGGACCGGAGGGAACACTGAAGCTTTCTTT.